The clone carrying this TCR beta chain was counted many times. Its antigen is unknown. These data belong to a study of human T cells and chemical hapten exposure. Overall study findings and caveats: More PT1 expanded TCRs went with higher patch test scores.

TCRdb re-called the RACE reads with MiXCR, one entry per CDR3 protein. The sample records 150,000 to 200,000 distinct CDR3 sequences, 14% being singletons. The CDR3 length is 14 residues. Germline assignment: CDR1 SGHAT and CDR2 FQNNGV. V lost 2 bases, J lost 6 bases, and 10 bases lay in between. Time point in this sample: patch test 1, 2 weeks after DPC sensitization. Stated treatment: therapeutic diphenylcyclopropenone sensitization with weekly scalp DPC. The chain uses TRBV11-2 and TRBJ2-2; possibly TRBD2 for D (5 bases). Sequencing was performed on whole blood, taken in connection with sensitization to the hapten diphenylcyclopropenone (DPC). The source of this sequence is a woman aged 25 to 39 with alopecia areata. Some clones in this sample may be carry-over from other donors' samples. The CDR3 reads CASSLNVGAGELFF. The CDR3 DNA is TGTGCCAGCAGCTTAAACGTGGGAGCCGGGGAGCTGTTTTTT.